A single sample is the source of the 29 T cell receptor beta chains below, sequenced in a study of blood T cell repertoires in COVID-19 (dated by TCRdb to 2018 to 2020). The method was the immunoSEQ multiplex PCR assay. TCRdb's version of the immuneACCESS table is confined to in-frame rearrangements and falls short of the full clone set. An unresolved V gene accounts for under half of the shortfall where checked; the remainder is of unknown origin. Across this sample there are roughly 200,000 clones, with 75% to 90% seen only once. The top ten hold 6% to 6.5% of the sample. The sequencing input was PBMCs or T cells enriched from blood (not recorded which). The receptors stem from a middle-aged man who had recovered from COVID-19.

The rearrangement links TRBV28 to TRBJ1-2; 10 bases match TRBD1. Germline trimming cut 5 bases from V and 14 bases from J; bases unmatched to any gene: 11. Germline V gene lookup returns CDR1 MDHEN and CDR2 SYDVKM. The CDR3 covers 13 residues. The CDR3 sequence: CASSPPGQGPGTF. CDR3 nucleotide sequence: TGTGCCAGCAGTCCTCCGGGACAGGGGCCGGGGACCTTC.

The rearrangement joins TRBV7-6 to TRBJ1-1; D uncertain. The germline V gene has CDR1 SGHVS and CDR2 FNYEAQ. The CDR3 loop spans 15 amino acids. V shed 1 base and J shed 4 bases, with 13 bases lying between them. In DNA, the CDR3 is TGTGCCAGCAGCTTAGATTCCCTGAGATCCACTGAAGCTTTCTTT. Translating gives CASSLDSLRSTEAFF.

This chain connects TRBV27 to TRBJ2-7; the match to TRBD1 covers 10 bases. Germline CDR1 MNHEY, CDR2 SMNVEV (reference sequence). CDR3 length equals 13 residues. Germline trimming cut 6 bases from V and 5 bases from J; bases unmatched to any gene: 4. CDR3: CASSQGQGNEQYF. As DNA, the CDR3 is TGTGCCAGCAGCCAGGGACAGGGGAACGAGCAGTACTTC.

Written as DNA, the CDR3 is TGTGCCAGCAGTTTAGGGCCCCACGCTGAGCAGTTCTTC. It codes for CASSLGPHAEQFF. V and J are TRBV28 and TRBJ2-1, with D unclear. Germline CDR1 reads MDHEN; CDR2 reads SYDVKM. Trimming stripped 2 bases from V and 9 bases from J, with 11 bases between. The length of the CDR3 is 13 residues.

This chain joins TRBV9 and TRBJ2-1; D remains ambiguous. CDR3 length: 15 amino acids. Trimming removed 4 bases at V and 0 bases at J, with 11 bases between. Germline-derived CDR1 and CDR2 are SGDLS and YYNGEE. The CDR3 DNA follows: TGTGCCAGCAGCTTCCGCGGATACTCCTACAATGAGCAGTTCTTC. It codes for CASSFRGYSYNEQFF.

The chain joins TRBV2 to TRBJ1-4, with 7 bases fitting TRBD1. The CDR3 length is 14 residues. Germline loops: CDR1 SNHLY, CDR2 FYNNEI. The V and J ends lost 6 bases and 5 bases, in that order; junction bases with no gene match: 6. The CDR3 sequence: CASSRDSKNEKLFF. The CDR3 bases are TGTGCCAGCAGCCGGGACAGCAAGAATGAAAAACTGTTTTTT.

The genes are TRBV19 and TRBJ1-2; 10 bases match TRBD1. The germline CDR1 and CDR2 sequences are LNHDA and SQIVND (reference sequence). The V segment lost 3 bases and the J segment 7 bases; nucleotides outside the gene matches: 8. This CDR3 has 15 residues. In DNA, the CDR3 is TGTGCCAGTAGTATCCGGGACAGGGGTCGCGGTGGCTACACCTTC. Translating gives CASSIRDRGRGGYTF.

This clone was counted only a few times. The J gene is TRBJ1-4, the V gene TRBV25-1; 8 nucleotides line up with TRBD1. Trimming removed 11 bases from V and 2 bases from J; junction bases left unmatched: 13. Germline CDR1 MGHDK, CDR2 SYGVNS. There are 16 residues in the CDR3. The DNA of the CDR3 is TGTGCCTCGCGGGGACAGGTGTACCCGACTAATGAAAAACTGTTTTTT. As protein: CASRGQVYPTNEKLFF.

The chain joins TRBV9 to TRBJ2-3; D uncertain. V was clipped by 0 bases and J by 4 bases, with 9 bases between them. In germline, CDR1 is SGDLS, CDR2 YYNGEE. CDR3 length: 14 amino acids. The CDR3 region has the DNA TGTGCCAGCAGCGTAGAGGCCCGGGCAGATACGCAGTATTTT. Translated: CASSVEARADTQYF.

The chain carries TRBV5-1 and TRBJ1-2, with TRBD1 matching over 9 bases. Germline CDR1 reads SGHRS; CDR2 reads YFSETQ. This CDR3 spans 16 amino acids. Trimming took 4 bases from V and 4 from J; bases not matched to a gene: 11. This CDR3 reads CASSHGQGRVGYGYTF. The DNA for the CDR3 is TGCGCCAGCAGCCACGGACAGGGGAGGGTAGGCTATGGCTACACCTTC.

Worth noting for this clone: The sample holds other DNA sequences that translate to the same CDR3. The genes are TRBV27 and TRBJ1-1, with TRBD1 as a possible D gene (5 bases). Trimming took 3 bases from V and 4 from J, leaving 9 bases between them. This CDR3 is 13 amino acids long. CDR1 is MNHEY and CDR2 is SMNVEV in the germline V gene (reference sequence). CDR3 sequence (DNA): TGTGCCAGCAGTTTCGGGGGAGGCACTGAAGCTTTCTTT. This codes for CASSFGGGTEAFF.

The chain is built from TRBV4-1 and TRBJ2-3; 7 nucleotides line up with TRBD2. The CDR3 runs to 17 residues. Germline assignment: CDR1 MGHRA and CDR2 YSYEKL. V gave up 0 bases and J gave up 5 bases; unmatched junction bases: 11. The CDR3 bases are TGCGCCAGCAGCCAAGAGGGACTACCACCGACTATAGATACGCAGTATTTT. Translated: CASSQEGLPPTIDTQYF.

The rearrangement uses TRBV5-1 and TRBJ1-2; TRBD1 aligns across 9 bases. V gave up 5 bases and J gave up 4 bases; unmatched junction bases: 6. The CDR3 extends over 14 amino acids. Germline values: CDR1 SGHRS, CDR2 YFSETQ. The DNA for the CDR3 is TGCGCCAGCAGATCCGGGACAGGGACCTATGGCTACACCTTC. Translating gives CASRSGTGTYGYTF.

To note about this clone: One end of the junction does not line up with germline, which may come from a read error. This chain connects TRBV25-1 to TRBJ1-3; a weak D match, TRBD1 (6 bases). The CDR3 sequence is 14 residues long. Germline values: CDR1 MGHDK, CDR2 SYGVNS. The CDR3 loop reads CASSDSGAGNTIYF. CDR3 in DNA: TGTGCCAGCAGTGATTCAGGGGCTGGGAACACCATATATTTT.

This clone has a handful of counts. The CDR3 reads CASSLNSNYGYTF. CDR3 bases: TGTGCCAGCAGCTTAAACAGTAACTATGGCTACACCTTC. The rearrangement links TRBV11-3 to TRBJ1-2; D not resolved. Per germline, CDR1 SGHNT and CDR2 YENEEA. This CDR3 is built from 13 residues. V lost 2 bases and J lost 1, with 5 bases in between.

The J gene is TRBJ1-5, the V gene TRBV7-9; no definite D call. V gave up 7 bases and J gave up 2 bases, with 18 bases separating them. The CDR3 extends over 16 amino acids. Germline V lookup: CDR1 SEHNR, CDR2 FQNEAQ (reference sequence). CDR3 nucleotides: TGTGCCAGCACCGACTCGACGGGATGGGGCAATCAGCCCCAGCATTTT. It encodes CASTDSTGWGNQPQHF.

This clone turned up a few times. This rearrangement joins TRBV24-1 to TRBJ2-7; D call uncertain. The CDR3 has 14 residues. Per the germline V gene, CDR1 is KGHDR and CDR2 is SFDVKD. Trimming cost V 4 bases and J 0 bases, with 9 bases left between them. The CDR3 loop is CATSEVLSSYEQYF. CDR3 nucleotides: TGTGCCACCAGTGAGGTCCTTAGCTCCTACGAGCAGTACTTC.

This clone was counted only a few times. The genes are TRBV2 and TRBJ2-7; D is perhaps TRBD1 (5 bases). CDR3 length: 15 amino acids. Looked up from germline, CDR1 is SNHLY and CDR2 is FYNNEI. Between the trimmed V and J ends, which lost 1 base and 5 bases, there was a span of 15 bases. This CDR3 is CASSEGRGIPNEQYF. The DNA of the CDR3 is TGTGCCAGCAGTGAAGGAAGGGGCATCCCCAACGAGCAGTACTTC.

The chain has TRBV11-2 and TRBJ1-6; TRBD1 might be the D (6 bases). The CDR3 covers 14 residues. V was trimmed by 4 bases and J by 5 bases, leaving 9 bases between them. Germline-derived CDR1 and CDR2 are SGHAT and FQNNGV. The CDR3 region has the DNA TGTGCCAGCAGCTCCGGACAGAATAATTCACCCCTCCACTTT. It is translated as CASSSGQNNSPLHF.

This clone was detected ten times or more. The chain joins TRBV5-4 to TRBJ1-2; TRBD1 matches 8 bases. The trim removed 0 bases at V and 6 bases at J, leaving 7 bases unmatched. This CDR3 comprises 15 residues. Germline V lookup: CDR1 SGHNT, CDR2 YYREEE (reference sequence). The CDR3 DNA reads as TGTGCCAGCAGCTTGGCAGGACAGGGAAGGCATGGCTACACCTTC. This translates into CASSLAGQGRHGYTF.

The chain uses TRBV7-3 and TRBJ2-1; perhaps TRBD2 as D (5 bases). Germline V gene data show CDR1 as SGHTA and CDR2 as FQGTGA. The ends were cut back, 5 bases at V and 2 bases at J, with 16 bases in the middle. The CDR3 has 16 residues. The CDR3 DNA sequence: TGTGCCAGCAGCCCAACTAGTTTGGTCGCCTACAATGAGCAGTTCTTC. This encodes CASSPTSLVAYNEQFF. The full variable domain, in which reference TRBV7-3 and TRBJ2-1 provide the parts outside the CDR3, is GAGVSQTPSNKVTEKGKYVELRCDPISGHTALYWYRQSLGQGPEFLIYFQGTGAADDSGLPNDRFFAVRPEGSVSTLKIQRTERGDSAVYLCASSPTSLVAYNEQFFGPGTRLTVL.

The J gene is TRBJ2-5, the V gene TRBV9, with D possibly TRBD2 on 6 matching bases. The CDR3 extends over 17 amino acids. The germline CDR1 and CDR2 sequences are SGDLS and YYNGEE. Trimming pared 3 bases from V and 3 bases from J, leaving 21 bases between. Written as DNA, the CDR3 is TGTGCCAGCAGCGGCGGGGTAGGGTCCAAGCGGGAAGAGACCCAGTACTTC. Its translation: CASSGGVGSKREETQYF.

The gene calls are TRBV5-4 and TRBJ1-3; D call uncertain. This CDR3 spans 14 amino acids. Per the germline V gene, CDR1 is SGHNT and CDR2 is YYREEE (reference sequence). V shed 2 bases and J shed 4 bases, with 10 bases lying between them. The CDR3 protein is CASSLKGGGNTIYF. The CDR3 DNA is TGTGCCAGCAGCTTAAAGGGAGGGGGAAACACCATATATTTT.

The chain couples TRBV2 to TRBJ1-5; D call uncertain. This CDR3 region has 14 residues. Germline V CDR1 and CDR2: SNHLY, FYNNEI. V was cut by 4 bases and J by 0 bases, with 7 bases left in between. The CDR3 loop is CASSGSYSNQPQHF. Written as DNA, the CDR3 is TGTGCCAGCAGTGGGAGTTATAGCAATCAGCCCCAGCATTTT.

The CDR3 is CASSQDLGALVEKLFF. The CDR3 DNA sequence: TGCGCCAGCAGCCAAGATTTGGGGGCGTTAGTTGAAAAACTGTTTTTT. V gene TRBV4-1 combines with J gene TRBJ1-4; possible D gene TRBD1, 6 bases. The V gene's germline CDR1 is MGHRA and CDR2 YSYEKL. V gave up 0 bases and J gave up 7 bases, with 15 bases separating them. CDR3 length equals 16 residues.

V gene TRBV9 combines with J gene TRBJ1-1, with TRBD1 as a possible D gene (6 bases). CDR1 and CDR2 (germline): SGDLS, YYNGEE. Trimming removed 4 bases at V and 0 bases at J, with 13 bases between. The CDR3 runs to 15 residues. The CDR3 sequence is CASSMDSNLNTEAFF. CDR3 in DNA: TGTGCCAGCAGCATGGACAGCAACCTGAACACTGAAGCTTTCTTT. The variable domain in full, with the rest retrieved from reference TRBV9 and TRBJ1-1, is DSGVTQTPKHLITATGQRVTLRCSPRSGDLSVYWYQQSLDQGLQFLIQYYNGEERAKGNILERFSAQQFPDLHSELNLSSLELGDSALYFCASSMDSNLNTEAFFGQGTRLTVV.

The chain uses TRBV28 and TRBJ2-4; tentative D call: TRBD1 (7 bases). This CDR3 comprises 16 residues. Looked up from germline, CDR1 is MDHEN and CDR2 is SYDVKM. The V end was cut by 5 bases, the J end by 0 bases, with 14 bases between. DNA for the CDR3: TGTGCCAGCAGTCTCCGACAGGGACTAGCCAAAAACATTCAGTACTTC. Encoded protein: CASSLRQGLAKNIQYF.

In this sample, this clone turned up once. The gene calls are TRBV15 and TRBJ2-1, with a weak D call TRBD1 (5 bases). Germline lookup yields CDR1 LNHNV and CDR2 YYDKDF (reference sequence). The CDR3 length is 17 residues. V was clipped by 0 bases and J by 1 base, with 13 bases between them. This CDR3 reads CATSRDQGAPSYNEQFF. The CDR3 nucleotides read TGTGCCACCAGCAGAGATCAGGGCGCACCGTCCTACAATGAGCAGTTCTTC.

The genes are TRBV5-1 and TRBJ2-3; the D is unclear. Germline values: CDR1 SGHRS, CDR2 YFSETQ. This CDR3 is 16 amino acids long. V lost 1 base, J lost 1 base, and 13 bases lay in between. The CDR3 region is CASSLSTYDGTDTQYF. The CDR3 region has the DNA TGCGCCAGCAGCTTGTCGACTTACGATGGCACAGATACGCAGTATTTT.